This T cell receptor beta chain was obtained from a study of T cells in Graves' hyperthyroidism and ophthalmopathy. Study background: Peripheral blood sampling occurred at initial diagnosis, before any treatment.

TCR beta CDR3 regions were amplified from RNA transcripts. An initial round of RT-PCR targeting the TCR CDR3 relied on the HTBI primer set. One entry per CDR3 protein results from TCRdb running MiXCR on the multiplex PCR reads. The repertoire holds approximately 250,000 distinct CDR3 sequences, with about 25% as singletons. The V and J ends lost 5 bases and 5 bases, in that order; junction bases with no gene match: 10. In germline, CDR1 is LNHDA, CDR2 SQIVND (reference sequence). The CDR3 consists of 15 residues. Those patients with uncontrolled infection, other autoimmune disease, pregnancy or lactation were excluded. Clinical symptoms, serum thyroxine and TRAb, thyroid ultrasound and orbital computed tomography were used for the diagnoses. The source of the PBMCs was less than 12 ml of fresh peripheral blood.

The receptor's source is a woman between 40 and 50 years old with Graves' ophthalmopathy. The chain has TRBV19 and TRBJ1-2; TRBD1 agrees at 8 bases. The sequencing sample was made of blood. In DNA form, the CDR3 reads TGTGCCAGTAGTGCAAGAACGGACAGGGCGTATGGCTACACCTTC. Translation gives CASSARTDRAYGYTF.